The next 24 T cell receptor beta chains were all read from a single sample in a study of shared clonotypes between healthy human individuals (dated by TCRdb to 2018 to 2020). Library preparation was by the immunoSEQ multiplex PCR assay. What TCRdb holds here is the immuneACCESS table cut down to in-frame rearrangements. Part of the clones is not present; checked against another copy, under half of the missing clones reflect an unresolved V gene, and the others are unexplained. For this sample there are approximately 97,000 clones; 65% to 70% appear just once. The top ten clones comprise 45% of the sample. The sample comprised memory CD8+ T cells sorted from blood. The cell subset or site label, as the study defines it: CD45RO+ cells pooled with CCR7-negative TemRA cells. Every receptor here comes from a man aged 25-45 years in good health.

This clone was counted between two and nine times. The chain combines TRBV18 with TRBJ2-2; D is ambiguous. This CDR3 region has 13 residues. V was trimmed by 5 bases and J by 0 bases, leaving 4 bases between them. Germline V lookup: CDR1 KGHSH, CDR2 LQKENI. CDR3 residues: CASSSANTGELFF. In DNA, the CDR3 is TGTGCCAGCTCATCCGCGAACACCGGGGAGCTGTTTTTT.

A remark on this clone: A read error may be the cause here, since a much bigger clone is one base away. The chain combines TRBV7-2 with TRBJ1-5; 7 bases align to TRBD1. Trimming took 3 bases from V and 3 from J; bases not matched to a gene: 8. The CDR3 sequence is 16 residues long. Germline lookup yields CDR1 SGHTA and CDR2 FQGNSA. In nucleotides, the CDR3 is TGTGCCAGCAGCTTTCTGAGACAGGGAATCAATCAGCCCCAGCATTTT. It encodes CASSFLRQGINQPQHF.

V and J are TRBV13 and TRBJ1-3; 7 positions agree with TRBD1. V was clipped by 4 bases and J by 4 bases; unmatched bases: 19. Germline lookup yields CDR1 PRHDT and CDR2 FYEKMQ (reference sequence). The CDR3 is 19 residues long. The CDR3 nucleotides are TGTGCCAGCAGCTCATCCGGGACAGCGGAAAATTACTGGGGAAACACCATATATTTT. The encoded protein is CASSSSGTAENYWGNTIYF.

Only one count was recorded for this clone. The CDR3 region is CASRNRGPTDTQYF. In nucleotides, the CDR3 is TGCGCCAGCAGAAACAGGGGACCCACAGATACGCAGTATTTT. This chain joins TRBV4-1 and TRBJ2-3, with TRBD1 identical over 7 bases. The trim removed 6 bases at V and 2 bases at J, leaving 5 bases unmatched. The CDR3 contains 14 residues. The V gene's germline CDR1 is MGHRA and CDR2 YSYEKL.

V is TRBV5-6 and J is TRBJ1-1; no clear D gene. Germline lookup yields CDR1 SGHDT and CDR2 YYEEEE. This CDR3 has 13 amino acids. Trimming took 6 bases from V and 4 from J, leaving 13 bases between them. The CDR3 spells CASTLPGGTEAFF. Here the CDR3 DNA reads TGTGCCAGCACCCTACCAGGCGGCACTGAAGCTTTCTTT.

This chain connects TRBV6-1 to TRBJ2-5; D is perhaps TRBD1 (6 bases). V was shortened by 4 bases and J by 3 bases, with 18 bases between the two germline ends. CDR1 is MNHNS and CDR2 is SASEGT in the germline V gene. This CDR3 is built from 16 residues. The CDR3 region has the DNA TGTGCCAGCAGTGTTCTCGGGACATCAGGGAAAGAGACCCAGTACTTC. Its protein product is CASSVLGTSGKETQYF.

The chain couples TRBV7-2 to TRBJ2-7; 10 nucleotides match TRBD2. From germline, CDR1 is SGHTA and CDR2 FQGNSA. The CDR3 is 19 amino acids. The ends lost 0 bases at V and 3 bases at J; junction bases unmatched: 14. Here the CDR3 reads CASSLAPVLLAGFGYEQYF. The DNA of the CDR3 is TGTGCCAGCAGCTTAGCGCCCGTTCTACTAGCGGGATTTGGCTACGAGCAGTACTTC.

In regard to this clone: A far larger clone is only one base removed, so a read error is likely. The V gene is TRBV7-9, the J gene TRBJ2-7; D perhaps matches TRBD2 (7 bases). The end of the DNA aligns better with TRBJ2-4, so the J call may be wrong. The V gene's germline CDR1 is SEHNR and CDR2 FQNEAQ (reference sequence). This CDR3 spans 14 amino acids. CDR3 sequence: CASSQGLGGDIQYF. The CDR3 DNA is TGTGCCAGCAGCCAGGGGCTGGGGGGGGACATTCAGTACTTC.

Comments on this clone: At the DNA level, this CDR3 is encoded by other sequences in the same sample as well. The V and J genes are TRBV6-1 and TRBJ1-1; possible D gene TRBD1, 6 bases. Germline-derived CDR1 and CDR2 are MNHNS and SASEGT. Trimming cost V 2 bases and J 3 bases, with 10 bases left between them. The CDR3 is made up of 14 amino acids. The CDR3 protein is CASSELQGHTEAFF. CDR3 in DNA: TGTGCCAGCAGTGAACTACAGGGACACACTGAAGCTTTCTTT.

The chain employs TRBV29-1 and TRBJ2-7; D not certain. This CDR3 is built from 13 residues. The germline V gene has CDR1 SQVTM and CDR2 ANQGSEA. V gave up 6 bases and J gave up 3 bases, with 15 bases separating them. The CDR3 loop is CSVRPETGYEQYF. The DNA for the CDR3 is TGCAGCGTCCGACCGGAGACCGGCTACGAGCAGTACTTC.

This clone has just one count. The chain is built from TRBV6-6 and TRBJ2-1, with D uncertain. Per germline, CDR1 MNHNY and CDR2 SVGAGI (reference sequence). The CDR3 has 12 amino acids. The ends were cut back, 5 bases at V and 3 bases at J, with 5 bases in the middle. The chain's CDR3 is CASSVFYNEQFF. The CDR3 DNA is TGTGCCAGCAGTGTCTTCTACAATGAGCAGTTCTTC.

This clone showed up many times. The chain joins TRBV5-4 to TRBJ2-3, with D perhaps being TRBD1 or TRBD2 (5 bases each). V was trimmed by 8 bases and J by 6 bases, leaving 22 bases between them. The CDR3 totals 15 residues. Germline V gene data show CDR1 as SGHNT and CDR2 as YYREEE (reference sequence). The CDR3 region is CASRGDTTMTDTQYF. The CDR3 coding sequence is TGTGCCAGTAGGGGAGACACCACAATGACGGATACGCAGTATTTT.

The chain joins TRBV4-2 to TRBJ2-4; D is unclear. CDR3 size: 14 residues. The V and J ends lost 0 bases and 2 bases respectively, with 5 bases between them. From germline, CDR1 is LGHNA and CDR2 YNFKEQ. The CDR3 sequence is CASSQEGSKNIQYF. CDR3 in DNA: TGTGCCAGCAGCCAAGAGGGCTCCAAAAACATTCAGTACTTC.

The gene calls are TRBV6-4 and TRBJ2-4; D could derive from TRBD1 or TRBD2 (5 bases each). V was shortened by 4 bases and J by 0 bases, with 10 bases between the two germline ends. Germline lookup yields CDR1 MRHNA and CDR2 SNTAGT. This CDR3 region has 15 residues. The CDR3, as DNA: TGTGCCAGCAGTGCAGGGAGCGGAGCCAAAAACATTCAGTACTTC. It specifies CASSAGSGAKNIQYF.

This clone was seen many times. The chain links TRBV10-1 to TRBJ2-1, with D possibly TRBD1 on 5 matching bases. Trimming pared 5 bases from V and 10 bases from J, leaving 18 bases between. The CDR3 totals 14 residues. Germline lookup yields CDR1 WNHNN and CDR2 SYGVQD (reference sequence). The CDR3 region is CASSKDTSDREQFF. For the CDR3, the DNA is TGCGCCAGCAGTAAGGACACCTCAGATCGCGAGCAGTTCTTC.

Many counts were recorded for this clone. Here the CDR3 reads CASSQLEFTGSSYNEQFF. The CDR3 region has the DNA TGTGCCAGCAGCCAACTGGAGTTTACGGGGAGCTCCTACAATGAGCAGTTCTTC. The chain carries TRBV5-4 and TRBJ2-1; TRBD2 is a possible D gene (5 bases). CDR1 SGHNT and CDR2 YYREEE come from the germline V gene (reference sequence). The CDR3 has 18 residues. V shed 4 bases and J shed 0 bases, with 20 bases lying between them.

The rearrangement links TRBV7-9 to TRBJ2-7; D tentatively reads TRBD1 or TRBD2 (6 bases each). The CDR3 consists of 13 residues. Germline V gene data show CDR1 as SEHNR and CDR2 as FQNEAQ (reference sequence). Trimming shortened V by 5 bases and J by 2 bases, and 10 bases separated the two germline ends. CDR3 nucleotide sequence: TGTGCCAGCAGCCTGGGGGGCACCTACGAGCAGTACTTC. The encoded protein is CASSLGGTYEQYF. Supplemented by reference TRBV7-9 and TRBJ2-7, the full variable domain reads DTGVSQNPRHKITKRGQNVTFRCDPISEHNRLYWYRQTLGQGPEFLTYFQNEAQLEKSRLLSDRFSAERPKGSFSTLEIQRTEQGDSAMYLCASSLGGTYEQYFGPGTRLTVT.

The CDR3 loop reads CASSSGVGYEQYF. CDR3 nucleotides: TGCGCCAGCAGCTCTGGTGTAGGCTATGAGCAGTACTTC. The chain employs TRBV4-1 and TRBJ2-7; unclear D gene. The CDR3 length is 13 residues. The germline CDR1 and CDR2 sequences are MGHRA and YSYEKL. The germline V and J ends were trimmed by 5 bases and 7 bases, with 15 bases remaining between them.

The J gene is TRBJ2-1, the V gene TRBV27; TRBD1 agrees at 8 bases. CDR1 and CDR2 (germline): MNHEY, SMNVEV (reference sequence). The CDR3 has 15 residues. Trimming took 6 bases from V and 0 from J; bases not matched to a gene: 4. CDR3: CASSQGASSYNEQFF. In DNA, the CDR3 is TGTGCCAGCAGCCAGGGGGCGAGCTCCTACAATGAGCAGTTCTTC.

V and J are TRBV5-4 and TRBJ2-7; 10 nucleotides line up with TRBD2. V lost 3 bases, J lost 3 bases, and 3 bases stayed unmatched. Germline CDR1 is SGHNT and CDR2 is YYREEE (reference sequence). The CDR3 consists of 14 residues. As DNA, the CDR3 is TGTGCCAGCAGCTACCTAGCGGGAGACTACGAGCAGTACTTC. Translation gives CASSYLAGDYEQYF.

This chain links TRBV9 with TRBJ2-1, with 10 positions matching TRBD2. The germline V gene has CDR1 SGDLS and CDR2 YYNGEE. The CDR3 runs to 15 residues. V shed 1 base, J shed 9 bases, and the junction held 7 bases outside the gene matches. The chain's CDR3 is CASSVSASGSSEQFF. CDR3 DNA sequence: TGTGCCAGCAGCGTATCGGCTAGCGGGAGTAGTGAGCAGTTCTTC.

The rearrangement links TRBV7-7 to TRBJ2-1; 8 bases map to TRBD1. There are 15 residues in the CDR3. Germline assignment: CDR1 SSHAT and CDR2 FNYEAQ (reference sequence). V trimming: 4 bases; J trimming: 9 bases; junction bases outside the gene matches: 11. CDR3 bases: TGTGCCAGCAGCTCATCGACAGGGGTCTGGAGTGAGCAGTTCTTC. This translates into CASSSSTGVWSEQFF.

The rearrangement links TRBV6-6 to TRBJ2-7, with D uncertain. From germline, CDR1 is MNHNY and CDR2 SVGAGI (reference sequence). The CDR3 loop spans 12 amino acids. V lost 4 bases and J lost 3, with 7 bases in between. The CDR3 DNA follows: TGTGCCAGCAGTTCCGTGGGCTACGAGCAGTACTTC. It is translated as CASSSVGYEQYF.

The DNA for the CDR3 is TGCGCCAGCAGTGAGGTAACGAAACTAGCGACAGATACGCAGTATTTT. The encoded protein is CASSEVTKLATDTQYF. The genes are TRBV10-1 and TRBJ2-3; TRBD2 matches 7 bases. V lost 2 bases and J lost 3; bases outside the gene matches: 8. The CDR3 sequence is 16 residues long. Germline lookup yields CDR1 WNHNN and CDR2 SYGVQD (reference sequence).